These 23 T cell receptor beta chains share one sample of origin, sequenced in a study of glioma-infiltrating T cells. TCR alpha and beta CDR3 regions were amplified from RNA using iRepertoire nested multiplex PCR. MiXCR, applied by TCRdb to the multiplex PCR reads, yields one record per CDR3 protein. Among approximately 120,000 distinct CDR3 sequences listed, around a quarter were seen once. The sample consisted of glioma tissue, nonneoplastic brain tissue, or PBMCs (not recorded which). The receptors were gathered from a human donor with low-grade glioma or glioblastoma, undergoing nonglioma brain surgery, or in good health (not recorded which).

This clonotype was observed at least ten times. V gene TRBV7-2 combines with J gene TRBJ2-3, with 8 bases aligning to TRBD2. J gave up 4 bases and V 3 bases, and 15 bases lay outside the gene matches. The CDR3 covers 18 residues. Germline lookup yields CDR1 SGHTA and CDR2 FQGNSA. The DNA of the CDR3 is TGTGCCAGCAGCTTCGGTGGGCGATCGGGAGGGTGGGCAGATACGCAGTATTTT. This sequence encodes CASSFGGRSGGWADTQYF.

This clonotype is a singleton in its sample. This chain links TRBV27 with TRBJ2-1; the D gene is possibly TRBD1 (5 bases). The CDR3 is 17 amino acids. Germline loops: CDR1 MNHEY, CDR2 SMNVEV (reference sequence). The V gene lost 2 bases and the J gene lost 1 base, with 15 bases spanning the gap. CDR3 DNA sequence: TGTGCCAGCAGTTTAGCAAAGGGGAAGGAGTCCTACAATGAGCAGTTCTTC. Protein sequence: CASSLAKGKESYNEQFF.

The chain employs TRBV29-1 and TRBJ1-3, with 8 bases matching TRBD1. V trimming: 6 bases; J trimming: 0 bases; junction bases outside the gene matches: 7. This CDR3 is 15 amino acids long. CDR1 and CDR2 (germline): SQVTM, ANQGSEA. The CDR3 coding sequence is TGCAGCGTGATGGACAGGGCGATCTCTGGAAACACCATATATTTT. Amino acids: CSVMDRAISGNTIYF.

This clonotype was detected ten times or more. This chain joins TRBV20-1 and TRBJ1-3; unclear D gene. V lost 1 base, J lost 0 bases, and 7 bases lay in between. The germline V gene encodes CDR1 DFQATT and CDR2 SNEGSKA (reference sequence). This CDR3 comprises 14 residues. For the CDR3, the DNA is TGCAGTGCTAGAGCCCCCGTCTCTGGAAACACCATATATTTT. Protein sequence: CSARAPVSGNTIYF.

This clonotype was found many times. DNA for the CDR3: TGTGCCAGCAGTTTAGCGGGGGATAACACCGGGGAGCTGTTTTTT. It encodes CASSLAGDNTGELFF. This chain joins TRBV27 and TRBJ2-2, with 7 nucleotides matching TRBD2. The CDR3 runs to 15 residues. Germline CDR1 and CDR2: MNHEY and SMNVEV (reference sequence). V shed 2 bases and J 2 bases; nucleotides not matched to a gene: 2.

Worth noting for this clonotype: A much larger clone lies one base from this, so it may be a read error. The V call is TRBV24-1, the J call TRBJ1-5; D is uncertain. V shed 8 bases and J shed 4 bases, with 14 bases lying between them. The length of the CDR3 is 14 residues. Per the germline V gene, CDR1 is KGHDR and CDR2 is SFDVKD. CDR3 protein: CATTGPRANQPQHF. CDR3 DNA: TGTGCCACCACTGGGCCTCGGGCTAATCAGCCCCAGCATTTT.

The sample holds many counts of this clonotype. V gene TRBV20-1 combines with J gene TRBJ1-5, with 7 bases aligning to TRBD1. Trimming removed 5 bases from V and 6 bases from J; junction bases left unmatched: 4. Germline V lookup: CDR1 DFQATT, CDR2 SNEGSKA (reference sequence). This CDR3 region has 12 residues. DNA for the CDR3: TGCAGTGCTGGACAGGTCACTCAGCCCCAGCATTTT. Translated: CSAGQVTQPQHF.

Concerning this clonotype: One junction end does not reproduce the germline sequence, and a read error may be involved. The CDR3 sequence: CASSYPREKTESFF. In DNA form, the CDR3 reads TGTGCCAGCAGTTACCCCAGGGAGAAAACTGAATCTTTCTTT. The chain joins TRBV6-5 to TRBJ1-1; D possibly corresponds to TRBD1 (5 bases). This CDR3 has 14 amino acids. Germline CDR1 is MNHEY and CDR2 is SVGAGI.

To note about this clonotype: A much more abundant neighbour one base away suggests this may be a read error. This chain connects TRBV29-1 to TRBJ2-7; TRBD2 might be the D (5 bases). CDR1 SQVTM and CDR2 ANQGSEA come from the germline V gene. The CDR3 length is 12 residues. The CDR3: CRVSRTDYEQYF. Written as DNA, the CDR3 is TGCAGAGTTAGCAGGACTGATTACGAGCAGTACTTC.

This clonotype has at least ten counts. The rearrangement uses TRBV6-1 and TRBJ2-3; D call uncertain. CDR1 is MNHNS and CDR2 is SASEGT in the germline V gene. The length of the CDR3 is 13 residues. Trimming took off 6 bases at V and 6 bases at J, with 13 bases between the two ends. The CDR3 DNA reads as TGTGCCAGCAGGGGCGACCTGCGGGATACGCAGTATTTT. It codes for CASRGDLRDTQYF.

Concerning this clonotype: This sequence may be a read error, since a much larger clone differs from it by one base. The chain uses TRBV29-1 and TRBJ2-7; D gene ambiguous. This CDR3 region has 12 residues. The germline CDR1 and CDR2 sequences are SQVTM and ANQGSEA. CDR3 sequence: CSVEGSPYEQDF. The CDR3 DNA reads TGCAGCGTTGAAGGGTCCCCCTACGAGCAGGACTTC.

The sample holds many counts of this clonotype. This chain uses TRBV7-2 with TRBJ2-3; 8 bases match TRBD2. Looked up from germline, CDR1 is SGHTA and CDR2 is FQGNSA. This CDR3 is 15 amino acids long. Unmatched junction bases numbered 6, after V lost 5 bases and J lost 2 bases. The CDR3 is CASSPLGGATDTQYF. Written as DNA, the CDR3 is TGTGCCAGCAGCCCTCTCGGGGGGGCCACAGATACGCAGTATTTT.

This clonotype was detected many times. The chain carries TRBV6-5 and TRBJ2-7, with D possibly matching TRBD1 (6 bases). CDR3 length: 15 residues. V lost 0 bases to trimming and J lost 2 bases, with 11 bases between them. Germline lookup yields CDR1 MNHEY and CDR2 SVGAGI. The CDR3 is CASSYSRQGTYEQYF. CDR3 sequence (DNA): TGTGCCAGCAGTTACTCTAGGCAGGGGACCTACGAGCAGTACTTC.

This clonotype was seen many times. V and J are TRBV6-1 and TRBJ1-1, with D possibly TRBD1 on 6 matching bases. With 6 bases removed from V and 0 bases from J, the gap between germline ends came to 14 bases. The CDR3 extends over 15 amino acids. Per germline, CDR1 MNHNS and CDR2 SASEGT. The CDR3 reads CASRTTGIMNTEAFF. The DNA of the CDR3 is TGTGCCAGCAGAACGACAGGTATAATGAACACTGAAGCTTTCTTT.

V gene TRBV12-3 or TRBV12-4 combines with J gene TRBJ2-1, with 7 bases aligning to TRBD2. V dropped 11 bases and J dropped 2; count of bases not matched to a gene: 12. The CDR3 sequence is 15 residues long. The CDR3: CAGTVPGLTYNEQFF. CDR3 in DNA: TGTGCCGGCACCGTTCCGGGACTAACCTACAATGAGCAGTTCTTC.

This clonotype came up many times. The genes are TRBV7-9 and TRBJ2-7, with TRBD1 matching 7 bases. V was pared by 5 bases and J by 2 bases, with 12 bases of the junction left unmatched. The CDR3 covers 16 residues. Germline assignment: CDR1 SEHNR and CDR2 FQNEAQ (reference sequence). As DNA, the CDR3 is TGTGCCAGCAGCGGATGGAAAATGGACAGGACCTACGAGCAGTACTTC. It codes for CASSGWKMDRTYEQYF.

This clonotype showed up many times. The rearrangement links TRBV19 to TRBJ2-2, with D unresolved. The CDR3 runs to 13 residues. Germline V lookup: CDR1 LNHDA, CDR2 SQIVND (reference sequence). V dropped 1 base and J dropped 9 bases, with 9 bases sitting between them. CDR3 coding DNA: TGTGCCAGTAGTATAGGGATAAGAAGGGAGCTGTTTTTT. Its translation: CASSIGIRRELFF.

This clonotype appeared many times. This chain joins TRBV20-1 and TRBJ1-2, with D perhaps TRBD1 (5 bases). Germline V CDR1 and CDR2: DFQATT, SNEGSKA (reference sequence). Trimming left V 1 base short and J 2 bases short, with 8 bases between. The CDR3 spans 13 residues. The CDR3 reads CSARGQTNYGYTF. The CDR3 DNA is TGCAGTGCTAGAGGACAGACAAACTATGGCTACACCTTC.

This clonotype occurred many times. The V call is TRBV7-2, the J call TRBJ1-2; 8 bases line up with TRBD1. This CDR3 contains 14 residues. The V gene end was trimmed by 6 bases and the J gene end by 2 bases; junction bases not matched to a gene: 5. Germline V CDR1 and CDR2: SGHTA, FQGNSA. Written as DNA, the CDR3 is TGTGCCAGCAGGGCAGGGGGCGCGAACTATGGCTACACCTTC. It yields the protein CASRAGGANYGYTF.

This clonotype appeared many times. V gene TRBV27 combines with J gene TRBJ1-4; tentatively, D is TRBD1 (6 bases). The CDR3 length is 15 residues. CDR1 and CDR2 from the germline V gene are MNHEY and SMNVEV (reference sequence). The V end lost 7 bases, the J end lost 7 bases, and 19 bases lay between the germline ends. CDR3 protein: CASTSKGGVGEKLFF. CDR3 coding DNA: TGTGCCAGCACCTCCAAAGGGGGGGTGGGTGAAAAACTGTTTTTT.

This clonotype came up many times. J is TRBJ2-1 and V is TRBV4-3; D is possibly TRBD1 (5 bases). The CDR3 loop spans 19 amino acids. Germline CDR1 is LGHNA and CDR2 is YSLEER. V was pared by 0 bases and J by 1 base, with 19 bases between. The CDR3 bases are TGCGCCAGCAGCCAAGATCCCCCCCGACAGACCCTATCCTACAATGAGCAGTTCTTC. It encodes CASSQDPPRQTLSYNEQFF.

The gene calls are TRBV5-4 and TRBJ1-4; D remains ambiguous. The V end was cut by 4 bases, the J end by 7 bases, with 14 bases between. The CDR3 spans 14 residues. Germline CDR1 reads SGHNT; CDR2 reads YYREEE (reference sequence). The CDR3 bases are TGTGCCAGCAGCCGCGACATGGGCTCTGAAAAACTGTTTTTT. Amino acid sequence: CASSRDMGSEKLFF.

This clonotype was observed a few times. The V gene is TRBV3-1, the J gene TRBJ1-1; D is uncertain. Trimming removed 4 bases from V and 1 base from J, with 10 bases in between. This CDR3 spans 14 amino acids. The V gene's germline CDR1 is LGHDT and CDR2 YNNKEL (reference sequence). The chain's CDR3 is CASSLGRPNTEAFF. CDR3 DNA: TGTGCCAGCAGCCTCGGGAGGCCGAACACTGAAGCTTTCTTT. The variable domain in full, completed from reference TRBV3-1 and TRBJ1-1, reads DTAVSQTPKYLVTQMGNDKSIKCEQNLGHDTMYWYKQDSKKFLKIMFSYNNKELIINETVPNRFSPKSPDKAHLNLHINSLELGDSAVYFCASSLGRPNTEAFFGQGTRLTVV.